A single sample gave rise to the 10 T cell receptor beta chains below, sequenced in a study of T-cell memory formation after mild COVID-19. TCRdb analysed the 5' RACE reads with MiXCR anew, one entry per CDR3 protein. The sample has some 70,000 distinct CDR3 sequences; over 15% are singletons. The sample taken for sequencing was PBMCs or a T cell subset sorted from them (not recorded which). These receptors originate from an adult woman who had mild COVID-19 (a few samples of this study predate the infection). Cell type and time point are not known.

This clonotype was recorded a few times. The J gene is TRBJ1-1, the V gene TRBV18, with D possibly being TRBD1 (6 bases). This CDR3 contains 16 residues. V lost 3 bases to trimming and J lost 0 bases, with 14 bases between them. CDR1 is KGHSH, CDR2 LQKENI, per germline. CDR3 loop: CASSPFSGDMNTEAFF. Written as DNA, the CDR3 is TGTGCCAGCTCACCTTTCTCGGGGGACATGAACACTGAAGCTTTCTTT.

This clonotype was seen only a few times. This chain connects TRBV6-6 to TRBJ2-3; 8 nucleotides match TRBD1. The J segment lost 6 bases and the V segment lost 6 bases, leaving 11 bases of the junction unmatched. The CDR3 runs to 15 residues. Germline-derived CDR1 and CDR2 are MNHNY and SVGAGI (reference sequence). CDR3 DNA sequence: TGTGCCAGCAGCTCCGTCACAGGGGGTGGTGATACGCAGTATTTT. Its translation is CASSSVTGGGDTQYF.

The genes are TRBV30 and TRBJ1-1, with unresolved D. Germline values: CDR1 GTSNPN, CDR2 SVGIG (reference sequence). The CDR3 consists of 12 residues. V lost 2 bases to trimming and J lost 0 bases, with 4 bases between them. CDR3 nucleotide sequence: TGTGCCTGGAGTCCAATGAACACTGAAGCTTTCTTT. The encoded protein is CAWSPMNTEAFF.

The genes are TRBV7-6 and TRBJ2-2; D call uncertain. This CDR3 contains 14 residues. The germline V gene has CDR1 SGHVS and CDR2 FNYEAQ. Trimming pared 4 bases from V and 1 base from J, leaving 7 bases between. The CDR3 region has the DNA TGTGCCAGCAGCTCCGCTCTGAACACCGGGGAGCTGTTTTTT. Encoded protein: CASSSALNTGELFF. Looking up the rest from reference TRBV7-6 and TRBJ2-2 gives the full variable domain: GAGVSQSPRYKVTKRGQDVALRCDPISGHVSLYWYRQALGQGPEFLTYFNYEAQQDKSGLPNDRFSAERPEGSISTLTIQRTEQRDSAMYRCASSSALNTGELFFGEGSRLTVL.

The chain recombines TRBV7-9 with TRBJ2-3; perhaps TRBD2 as D (6 bases). Trimming left V 5 bases short and J 4 bases short, with 16 bases between. Per germline, CDR1 SEHNR and CDR2 FQNEAQ (reference sequence). The CDR3 totals 15 residues. This CDR3 is CASSRASEEADTQYF. CDR3 bases: TGTGCCAGCAGCCGAGCTAGCGAGGAGGCAGATACGCAGTATTTT. The full variable domain, completed using reference TRBV7-9 and TRBJ2-3, is DTGVSQNPRHKITKRGQNVTFRCDPISEHNRLYWYRQTLGQGPEFLTYFQNEAQLEKSRLLSDRFSAERPKGSFSTLEIQRTEQGDSAMYLCASSRASEEADTQYFGPGTRLTVL.

As for this clonotype: Relative to the germline gene, one junction end is altered; a read error may explain this. The J gene is TRBJ2-7, the V gene TRBV29-1, with 15 positions matching TRBD2. The CDR3 contains 14 residues. In germline, CDR1 is SQVTM, CDR2 ANQGSEA. The CDR3 DNA follows: TGCAGCGTAGAAGGACTAGCGGGAGGGTACGAGCAGTACTTC. The encoded protein is CSVEGLAGGYEQYF.

This clonotype was detected only a few times. The gene calls are TRBV7-9 and TRBJ2-7, with TRBD2 matching 8 bases. The CDR3 runs to 17 residues. V trimming: 7 bases; J trimming: 0 bases; junction bases outside the gene matches: 14. Germline-derived CDR1 and CDR2 are SEHNR and FQNEAQ (reference sequence). The CDR3 spells CASTPLRGEGPSYEQYF. Here the CDR3 DNA reads TGTGCCAGCACCCCCTTGCGGGGGGAAGGTCCCTCCTACGAGCAGTACTTC. Combining the CDR3 with reference TRBV7-9 and TRBJ2-7 gives the whole variable domain DTGVSQNPRHKITKRGQNVTFRCDPISEHNRLYWYRQTLGQGPEFLTYFQNEAQLEKSRLLSDRFSAERPKGSFSTLEIQRTEQGDSAMYLCASTPLRGEGPSYEQYFGPGTRLTVT.

This clonotype was detected a few times. The rearrangement joins TRBV19 to TRBJ2-3; the D gene is possibly TRBD2 (5 bases). Germline V gives CDR1 LNHDA, CDR2 SQIVND (reference sequence). The CDR3 is made up of 16 amino acids. Trimming shortened V by 0 bases and J by 0 bases, and 10 bases separated the two germline ends. The CDR3, as DNA: TGTGCCAGTAGTATAGATCCCGGGATGAGCACAGATACGCAGTATTTT. Protein product: CASSIDPGMSTDTQYF.

This chain connects TRBV7-8 to TRBJ2-1, with TRBD2 as a possible D gene (6 bases). The V and J ends lost 5 bases and 4 bases respectively, with 12 bases between them. The CDR3 is 14 amino acids. Germline V lookup: CDR1 SGHVS, CDR2 FQNEAQ. This CDR3 is CASSMTRGYNEQFF. CDR3 DNA sequence: TGTGCCAGCAGCATGACTAGGGGTTACAATGAGCAGTTCTTC.

The rearrangement uses TRBV6-1 and TRBJ1-5; 7 positions agree with TRBD1. Germline V gives CDR1 MNHNS, CDR2 SASEGT. The CDR3 totals 21 residues. Trimming removed 1 base from V and 1 base from J; junction bases left unmatched: 19. CDR3 region: CASSEGPTVRGRLTSNQPQHF. The CDR3 DNA is TGTGCCAGCAGTGAAGGGCCCACCGTGAGGGGGCGACTTACAAGCAATCAGCCCCAGCATTTT.